These 2 T cell receptor beta chains were all obtained from the same sample, sequenced in a study of T-cell memory formation after mild COVID-19. TCRdb re-derived calls from the 5' RACE reads in MiXCR, one entry per CDR3 protein. The sample includes some 150,000 distinct CDR3 sequences, about 23% of them seen just once. Source material: PBMCs or a T cell subset sorted from them (not recorded which). The receptors were sampled from an adult woman who had mild COVID-19 (a few samples of this study predate the infection). Cell type and time point are not known.

The chain joins TRBV9 to TRBJ2-1; TRBD2 agrees at 9 bases. CDR1 SGDLS and CDR2 YYNGEE come from the germline V gene. This CDR3 region has 14 residues. V dropped 0 bases and J dropped 8; count of bases not matched to a gene: 3. This chain's CDR3 is CASSVASGDHEQFF. In DNA form, the CDR3 reads TGTGCCAGCAGCGTAGCTAGCGGGGACCATGAGCAGTTCTTC.

The J gene is TRBJ2-7, the V gene TRBV7-9; 9 nucleotides agree with TRBD1. Germline-derived CDR1 and CDR2 are SEHNR and FQNEAQ (reference sequence). With V trimmed by 6 bases and J by 7 bases, 10 bases remained unmatched. This CDR3 contains 14 residues. As DNA, the CDR3 is TGTGCCAGCAGATCGGGGGACAGGGTCTGGGAGCAGTACTTC. Translated, it gives CASRSGDRVWEQYF. Looking up the rest from reference TRBV7-9 and TRBJ2-7 gives the full variable domain: DTGVSQNPRHKITKRGQNVTFRCDPISEHNRLYWYRQTLGQGPEFLTYFQNEAQLEKSRLLSDRFSAERPKGSFSTLEIQRTEQGDSAMYLCASRSGDRVWEQYFGPGTRLTVT.